These T cell receptor beta chains were read from a single sample in a study of Ad26.COV2.S vaccination and SARS-CoV-2 variants. Using immunoSEQ multiplex PCR, the repertoire was profiled, and TCRdb retains in-frame clones only, with some absent. The sample has about 350,000 clones; 85% are singletons. Sequencing was performed on peripheral blood, taken in a trial of Ad26.COV2.S vaccine versus placebo. The source is a person aged 18 to 65 who received the Ad26.COV2.S COVID-19 vaccine or a placebo. CDR3s include the opening cysteine and the closing phenylalanine or tryptophan. The order of the fields is D gene, V gene, J gene, clone size, CDR3 DNA, CDR3 protein. The D gene is left open where the match is weak. Clone size is shown for a subset of rows, as once, few, many or a class of expanded clone.

TRBD2	TRBV30	TRBJ2-3	.	TGTGCCTGGAGTGTGAGACTAGCGGGAGGGAACACAGATACGCAGTATTTT	CAWSVRLAGGNTDTQYF
.	TRBV7-9	TRBJ2-1	once	TGTGCCAGCAGCTTAGTTACAGGGCTCAATGAGCAGTTCTTC	CASSLVTGLNEQFF
TRBD1	TRBV2	TRBJ1-4	.	TGTGCCAGCAGTGACCGGGACAGGGGGCTTCAAAAACTGTTTTTT	CASSDRDRGLQKLFF
.	TRBV30	TRBJ1-1	.	TGTGCCTGGTTGGGCAACTTGAACACTGAAGCTTTCTTT	CAWLGNLNTEAFF
.	TRBV2	TRBJ2-7	once	TGTGCCAGCAGTCAGGGACCCTTCACCCCCTACGAGCAGTACTTC	CASSQGPFTPYEQYF
TRBD1	TRBV11-2	TRBJ2-3	.	TGTGCCAGCAGCTCCTGGACAGGGAGCACAGATACGCAGTATTTT	CASSSWTGSTDTQYF
.	TRBV6-6	TRBJ2-3	.	TGTGCCAGCAACTTAGCGGCCCGGGCAGATACGCAGTATTTT	CASNLAARADTQYF
.	TRBV9	TRBJ2-3	.	TGTGCCAGCAGCGCCCGCAGGGGATTCGGCACAGATACGCAGTATTTT	CASSARRGFGTDTQYF
TRBD1	TRBV4-3	TRBJ1-1	.	TGCGCCAGCAGCCAAGAAAGACAGGGGCACACTGAAGCTTTCTTT	CASSQERQGHTEAFF
.	TRBV9	TRBJ2-2	.	TGTGCCAGCAGCGTATTGACCGGATCTAGCACCGGGGAGCTGTTTTTT	CASSVLTGSSTGELFF
.	TRBV24-1	TRBJ2-1	.	TGTGCCACCAGTGGAGGCGGTGAGCAGTTCTTC	CATSGGGEQFF
.	TRBV4-1	TRBJ1-5	.	TGCGCCAGCAGCCAACAGGGGTATCAGCCCCAGCATTTT	CASSQQGYQPQHF
.	TRBV19	TRBJ2-7	.	TGTGCCAGTAGTAGAGGCAGCAACTACGAGCAGTACTTC	CASSRGSNYEQYF
TRBD1	TRBV2	TRBJ1-1	once	TGTGCCACCATCAGGGGGCGACGGACTGAAGCTTTCTTT	CATIRGRRTEAFF
TRBD1	TRBV10-2	TRBJ2-7	.	TGCGCCAGCAGTGAGTCAAGGGGGCTAGAGCAGTACTTC	CASSESRGLEQYF
.	TRBV6-5	TRBJ2-2	.	TGTGCCAGCAGCAGGGGGGGCACCGGGGAGCTGTTTTTT	CASSRGGTGELFF
.	TRBV28	TRBJ1-1	.	TGTGCCAGCAGTCCTCGACGGGAGGACACTGAAGCTTTCTTT	CASSPRREDTEAFF
.	TRBV15	TRBJ2-7	once	TGTGCCACCAGCACTCGGCAGGGAGGCTCCTACGAGCAGTACTTC	CATSTRQGGSYEQYF
TRBD2	TRBV5-1	TRBJ2-1	.	TGCGCCAGCAGCTTGGCTTTGACTAGCGGCGATGAGCAGTTCTTC	CASSLALTSGDEQFF
.	TRBV7-9	TRBJ2-3	.	TGTGCCAGCAGCCCCGTCCCAAGGGGCTTCGTTCGAGATACGCAGTATTTT	CASSPVPRGFVRDTQYF
.	TRBV7-2	TRBJ1-1	.	TGTGCCAGCAGCTCCCGGTTGGGGATTTCTGAAGCTTTCTTT	CASSSRLGISEAFF
.	TRBV2	TRBJ2-3	.	TGTGCCAGCAGCCCAACGCGGGGCACAGATACGCAGTATTTT	CASSPTRGTDTQYF
.	TRBV19	TRBJ2-6	.	TGTGCCAGTAGTACCACAGGGACTGGGGCCAACGTCCTGACTTTC	CASSTTGTGANVLTF
.	TRBV6-2/TRBV6-3	TRBJ1-3	.	TGTGCCAGCAGTTCGTACTCTGGAAACACCATATATTTT	CASSSYSGNTIYF
.	TRBV11-2	TRBJ1-1	few	TGTGCCAGCAGCTTAGGTCCAGGAGGGGACACTGAAGCTTTCTTT	CASSLGPGGDTEAFF
TRBD1	TRBV4-1	TRBJ2-7	.	TGCGCCAGCAGCCATCCCCCGGGACAGGGGTTCTCCTACGAGCAGTACTTC	CASSHPPGQGFSYEQYF
.	TRBV6-2/TRBV6-3	TRBJ1-1	.	TGTGCCAGCAGCCTTCTAAGGTCCGAAGCTTTCTTT	CASSLLRSEAFF
TRBD1	TRBV30	TRBJ1-1	.	TGTGCCTGGAGTTCGTGGACAGGGGGAGGCACTGAAGCTTTCTTT	CAWSSWTGGGTEAFF
.	TRBV5-1	TRBJ2-1	.	TGCGCCAGCAGCTTTGAGGACAGCTCCTACAATGAGCAGTTCTTC	CASSFEDSSYNEQFF
.	TRBV30	TRBJ2-3	.	TGTGCCTGGAGTGAGGCACGGCCTCGCACAGATACGCAGTATTTT	CAWSEARPRTDTQYF
.	TRBV7-9	TRBJ2-1	.	TGTGCCAGCAGCCGCCGGGATCTCCTCAACAATGAGCAGTTCTTC	CASSRRDLLNNEQFF
TRBD1	TRBV4-3	TRBJ2-3	.	TGCGCCAGCAGCCGGGGGACAGGGAGGTTAGCAGATACGCAGTATTTT	CASSRGTGRLADTQYF
TRBD2	TRBV20-1	TRBJ2-7	.	TGCAGTGCTAGTTCGACTAGCGGGCTCCCTGAGCAGTACTTC	CSASSTSGLPEQYF
.	TRBV9	TRBJ1-1	.	TGTGCCAGCGGAGAGGAGTGGGGGGAAATCGAAGCTTTCTTT	CASGEEWGEIEAFF
TRBD1	TRBV5-5	TRBJ2-7	.	TGTGCCAGCATCTTAAGCCCGGGACAGGGCTACGAGCAGTACTTC	CASILSPGQGYEQYF
.	TRBV11-3	TRBJ1-6	once	TGTGCCAGCAGCTTAGATCGCAAATTCAATTCACCCCTCCACTTT	CASSLDRKFNSPLHF
.	TRBV13	TRBJ2-2	.	TGTGCCAGCAGCCCAAGCGCCGGGGAGCTGTTTTTT	CASSPSAGELFF
TRBD1	TRBV19	TRBJ1-5	.	TGTGCCAGTAGTATAGTAAGAGGCCCGGGACAGATAAATCAGCCCCAGCATTTT	CASSIVRGPGQINQPQHF
.	TRBV6-2/TRBV6-3	TRBJ1-2	.	TGTGCCAGCAGTTATGGCAGGGATTATGGCTACACCTTC	CASSYGRDYGYTF
TRBD2	TRBV19	TRBJ2-2	.	TGTGCCAGTAGTATTTATAGCGGGAGCACGAACACCGGGGAGCTGTTTTTT	CASSIYSGSTNTGELFF
TRBD1	TRBV19	TRBJ2-7	.	TGTGCCAGTAGGCGGTACGGGACAGACTACGAGCAGTACTTC	CASRRYGTDYEQYF
.	TRBV7-9	TRBJ2-1	.	TGTGCCAGCAGCCCCTTGGGGGCTAGCGGCAACAATGAGCAGTTCTTC	CASSPLGASGNNEQFF
.	TRBV19	TRBJ2-7	once	TGTGCCAGTAGTACATCAATAGACTCCTACGAGCAGTACTTC	CASSTSIDSYEQYF
TRBD2	TRBV2	TRBJ2-7	.	TGTGCCAGCACCCAGCGGGGGGCGGCCTACGAGCAGTACTTC	CASTQRGAAYEQYF
.	TRBV12-3/TRBV12-4	TRBJ1-2	.	TGTGCCAGCAGTAACGGACCATACTATGGCTACACCTTC	CASSNGPYYGYTF
.	TRBV4-3	TRBJ2-7	once	TGCGCCAGCAGCCAAGATGCCGGATCAAGCTCCTACGAGCAGTACTTC	CASSQDAGSSSYEQYF
TRBD1	TRBV6-5	TRBJ1-3	.	TGTGCCAGCAGTTGGGGACAGTCGACCTCTGGAAACACCATATATTTT	CASSWGQSTSGNTIYF
TRBD1	TRBV11-2	TRBJ1-2	.	TGTGCCAGCAGCTTAGATCCGACAGGGTACTATGGCTACACCTTC	CASSLDPTGYYGYTF
TRBD1	TRBV9	TRBJ1-5	.	TGTGCCAGCAGCGGGGGACAGGGTCTTCAGCCCCAGCATTTT	CASSGGQGLQPQHF
.	TRBV5-1	TRBJ2-2	.	TGCGCCAGCAGCTTGGACACGGGAGCCGGGGAGCTGTTTTTT	CASSLDTGAGELFF
.	TRBV5-1	TRBJ2-7	.	TGCGCCAGCAGCTTGAGCAGAGGCGCCTACGAGCAGTACTTC	CASSLSRGAYEQYF
.	TRBV27	TRBJ2-1	.	TGTGCCAGCAATAGGAGGGCCGTCGACAATGAGCAGTTCTTC	CASNRRAVDNEQFF
.	TRBV28	TRBJ1-5	.	TGTGCCAGCAGTTTACTATGGGGGCCCCAGCATTTT	CASSLLWGPQHF
.	TRBV3-1/TRBV3-2	TRBJ2-2	.	TGTGCCAGCAGTCAAGGAGGTCTAGCCTGGGAGCTGTTTTTT	CASSQGGLAWELFF
.	TRBV7-9	TRBJ2-5	once	TGTGCCAGCAGCAGGGGGGAAAGAGAGACCCAGTACTTC	CASSRGERETQYF
TRBD1	TRBV7-2	TRBJ1-2	.	TGTGCCAGCTCCTCAGGGGACAGGGGGCCAATTTACGGCTACACCTTC	CASSSGDRGPIYGYTF
TRBD1	TRBV27	TRBJ1-5	.	TGTGCCGGACAGGGGGAGAGCAATCAGCCCCAGCATTTT	CAGQGESNQPQHF